Listed below are T cell receptor beta chains from one sample, sequenced in a study of regulatory T cells in long-lasting Graves disease. Using its own MiXCR run on the multiplex PCR reads, TCRdb lists one record per CDR3 protein. The data contain 550,000 to 600,000 distinct CDR3 sequences, roughly 16% of them singletons. Another study also made use of these data, one on T cells in Graves' hyperthyroidism and ophthalmopathy.

Sequences were derived from peripheral blood mononuclear cells (PBMCs), sampled at new diagnosis, from a patient treated with antithyroid drugs. Receptor source: a young man with Graves disease. The CDR3 runs from the conserved cysteine through the conserved F or W. D genes are given only for firm matches. Clone size is stated in some rows and not others, as once, few, many or a class when expanded.

DNA	CDR3	D	size	J	V
TGTGCCAGCAGTCCCTCAGGGGTCGAGACCCAGTACTTC	CASSPSGVETQYF	.	many	TRBJ2-5	TRBV6-1
TGTGCCAGCACCTTAGACCGCACCCGCTACGAGCAGTACTTC	CASTLDRTRYEQYF	.	.	TRBJ2-7	TRBV7-9
TGTGCCAGCAGACCTTTTTATCGGCAGGGAGGGCCCCAGCATTTT	CASRPFYRQGGPQHF	.	many	TRBJ1-5	TRBV28
TGTGCCAGCAGTCCCCGGCGAGGCTACGAGCAGTACTTC	CASSPRRGYEQYF	.	many	TRBJ2-7	TRBV27
TGTGCCAGCAACAGGGGGGAAGGTACGGCGTTCTTC	CASNRGEGTAFF	TRBD1	.	TRBJ2-1	TRBV12-3/TRBV12-4
TGTGCCAGCAGAGCGATGGGGACTTCCTACGAGCAGTACTTC	CASRAMGTSYEQYF	.	few	TRBJ2-7	TRBV28
TGTGCCAGCAGCTTAGGCACGGGAGGGACACAAGAGACCCAGTACTTC	CASSLGTGGTQETQYF	TRBD2	many	TRBJ2-5	TRBV11-2
TGTGCCAGCAGCGCCAGGGGACGCAATCAGCCCCAGCATTTT	CASSARGRNQPQHF	.	.	TRBJ1-5	TRBV9
TGTGCCAGCAGTGGGGGACCGAGCGAGCAGTACTTC	CASSGGPSEQYF	.	many	TRBJ2-7	TRBV27
TGTGCCAGCAGTGAGGACAGGGAAGCTTTCTTT	CASSEDREAFF	TRBD1	.	TRBJ1-1	TRBV2
TGTGCCAGCAGTTTAAGTCCAACTAGCGGGACGTATGAGCAGTTCTTC	CASSLSPTSGTYEQFF	TRBD2	few	TRBJ2-1	TRBV28
TGCGCCAGCAGCCAAAAGGACGTAGGACAGGGGTCCATCGAGCAGTACTTC	CASSQKDVGQGSIEQYF	TRBD1	.	TRBJ2-7	TRBV4-1
TGTGCCAGCAGGGGACAGGCGACCTACGAGCAGTACTTC	CASRGQATYEQYF	TRBD1	many	TRBJ2-7	TRBV12-3/TRBV12-4
TGCGCCAGCAGCACGTCCGGGACTAGCGGGAGGTCCTACGAGCAGTACTTC	CASSTSGTSGRSYEQYF	TRBD2	.	TRBJ2-7	TRBV5-1
TGTGCCAGCAGCGACAAATCCGGGACAGGGATCAGCACAGATACGCAGTATTTT	CASSDKSGTGISTDTQYF	TRBD1	many	TRBJ2-3	TRBV6-1
TGTGCCAGCAGCCGTGGGGAGGGCAGGGTGAACACTGAAGCTTTCTTT	CASSRGEGRVNTEAFF	.	.	TRBJ1-1	TRBV7-3
TGTGCCAGCAGTCCCATCACCTTTGGGAATGAGCAGTTCTTC	CASSPITFGNEQFF	.	many	TRBJ2-1	TRBV28
TGTGCCAGCAGTGTTACAGTCTACGAGCAGTACTTC	CASSVTVYEQYF	.	many	TRBJ2-7	TRBV6-1
TGTGCCAGTACGCCGGGCAGCGCTTACGAGCAGTACTTC	CASTPGSAYEQYF	.	many	TRBJ2-7	TRBV19
TGTGCCAGCAGCTTAGAGGGGGGTTTTGGAAACACCATATATTTT	CASSLEGGFGNTIYF	.	.	TRBJ1-3	TRBV11-2
TGTGCCAGCAGTTACGAGAGGACAGGGGGCAGTCAGCCCCAGCATTTT	CASSYERTGGSQPQHF	TRBD1	.	TRBJ1-5	TRBV6-5
TGCAGCTGTTGGCGGAACCAAGAGACCCAGTACTTC	CSCWRNQETQYF	.	many	TRBJ2-5	TRBV29-1
TGCGCCAGCAGCTTTGGAAATCCTAGCGGGAGGTTCTCCTACGAGCAGTACTTC	CASSFGNPSGRFSYEQYF	TRBD2	many	TRBJ2-7	TRBV5-1
TGTGCCAGCAGCTTAGGTGGCAGGGGGAGCGAGCAGTACTTC	CASSLGGRGSEQYF	TRBD1	few	TRBJ2-7	TRBV7-6
TGTGCCAGCAGCCAAGTTGAGGGGCACAATGAGCAGTTCTTC	CASSQVEGHNEQFF	.	many	TRBJ2-1	TRBV3-1